This passage covers 25 T cell receptor beta chains from one sample sequenced in a study of shared clonotypes between healthy human individuals. Libraries were prepared by immunoSEQ multiplex PCR; TCRdb keeps only in-frame clonotypes and omits some of them. The profile shows 1.6 million or so clones, approximately 98.5% of them singletons. What was sequenced was naive CD4+ T cells sorted from blood. Subset: CD45RA+ positively selected. Receptors originate from a man aged 25 to 40 in good health.

The gene calls are TRBV11-3 and TRBJ2-1; 9 bases line up with TRBD2. The germline V gene encodes CDR1 SGHNT and CDR2 YENEEA. V gave up 3 bases and J gave up 6 bases; unmatched junction bases: 15. CDR3 size: 18 residues. The CDR3 loop is CASSFFGPSGTLGNEQFF. As DNA, the CDR3 is TGTGCCAGCAGCTTCTTCGGGCCTAGCGGGACACTTGGCAATGAGCAGTTCTTC.

The DNA of the CDR3 is TGTGCCAGCAGCTTAGACCGAGCGGGAGTACAAGAGACCCAGTACTTC. Protein sequence: CASSLDRAGVQETQYF. The chain links TRBV7-2 to TRBJ2-5, with 8 bases that match TRBD2. The CDR3 runs 16 residues. V was pared by 1 base and J by 2 bases, with 6 bases of the junction left unmatched. In germline, CDR1 is SGHTA, CDR2 FQGNSA.

The J gene is TRBJ2-7, the V gene TRBV6-6, with D maybe TRBD1 (5 bases). This CDR3 is built from 16 residues. Germline V lookup: CDR1 MNHNY, CDR2 SVGAGI (reference sequence). With 5 bases removed from V and 4 bases from J, the gap between germline ends came to 21 bases. CDR3 protein: CASSPLGQSSAYEQYF. The CDR3 DNA sequence: TGTGCCAGCAGTCCCCTCGGACAATCCAGCGCATACGAGCAGTACTTC.

The V and J genes are TRBV9 and TRBJ2-7; 9 bases are shared with TRBD2. CDR3 length: 15 residues. Germline trimming cut 3 bases from V and 5 bases from J; bases unmatched to any gene: 9. Germline CDR1 SGDLS, CDR2 YYNGEE. CDR3 in amino acids: CASSEISGSFDEQYF. DNA for the CDR3: TGTGCCAGCAGCGAAATTAGCGGGAGCTTCGACGAGCAGTACTTC. Variable domain in full (rest from reference TRBV9 and TRBJ2-7): DSGVTQTPKHLITATGQRVTLRCSPRSGDLSVYWYQQSLDQGLQFLIQYYNGEERAKGNILERFSAQQFPDLHSELNLSSLELGDSALYFCASSEISGSFDEQYFGPGTRLTVT.

This sequence joins TRBV2 and TRBJ2-3, with TRBD2 as a possible D gene (6 bases). The germline V and J ends were trimmed by 7 bases and 5 bases, with 19 bases remaining between them. This CDR3 contains 15 residues. The germline V gene has CDR1 SNHLY and CDR2 FYNNEI. The CDR3 bases are TGTGCCAGCAATGTGGGGGGAGTGAGGATAGATACGCAGTATTTT. Residues: CASNVGGVRIDTQYF.

The genes are TRBV6-5 and TRBJ2-7; the D call may be TRBD1 or TRBD2 (5 bases each). Trimming left V 9 bases short and J 4 bases short, with 19 bases between. This CDR3 spans 14 amino acids. Germline CDR1 and CDR2: MNHEY and SVGAGI. The CDR3 DNA follows: TGTGCCAGTCGTAATGGGGGTGATCAATACGAGCAGTACTTC. Translating it yields CASRNGGDQYEQYF.

This chain joins TRBV19 and TRBJ1-2; TRBD1 matches 7 bases. Germline CDR1 is LNHDA and CDR2 is SQIVND (reference sequence). V shed 8 bases, J shed 2 bases, and the junction held 8 bases outside the gene matches. The CDR3 is 14 amino acids. The CDR3 spells CASGDRVPNYGYTF. In DNA form, the CDR3 reads TGTGCCAGTGGAGACAGGGTCCCAAACTATGGCTACACCTTC.

The gene calls are TRBV6-5 and TRBJ2-7, with 8 bases fitting TRBD1. Germline V gene data show CDR1 as MNHEY and CDR2 as SVGAGI. Germline trimming cut 2 bases from V and 6 bases from J; bases unmatched to any gene: 3. The CDR3 runs to 13 residues. Here the CDR3 reads CASSYTTGGEQYF. The CDR3 DNA sequence: TGTGCCAGCAGTTACACCACAGGGGGCGAGCAGTACTTC.

This clone has only a few counts. The same CDR3 also results from other DNA sequences found in this sample. The V gene is TRBV5-1, the J gene TRBJ2-7; 14 bases fit TRBD2. Germline CDR1 reads SGHRS; CDR2 reads YFSETQ. V lost 4 bases, J lost 4 bases, and 1 base stayed unmatched. The CDR3 runs 14 residues. CDR3 nucleotide sequence: TGCGCCAGCAGCGGGACTAGCGGGAGTTACGAGCAGTACTTC. Translated: CASSGTSGSYEQYF. Looking up the rest from reference TRBV5-1 and TRBJ2-7 gives the full variable domain: KAGVTQTPRYLIKTRGQQVTLSCSPISGHRSVSWYQQTPGQGLQFLFEYFSETQRNKGNFPGRFSGRQFSNSRSEMNVSTLELGDSALYLCASSGTSGSYEQYFGPGTRLTVT.

V usage is TRBV5-1 and J usage is TRBJ2-7; 9 bases match TRBD1. In germline, CDR1 is SGHRS, CDR2 YFSETQ. CDR3 length: 18 residues. J was trimmed by 0 bases and V by 4 bases; bases with no gene match: 14. The CDR3 DNA reads as TGCGCCAGCAGCGTCCGGGACAGGGTACGCTTCGACTCCTACGAGCAGTACTTC. As protein: CASSVRDRVRFDSYEQYF.

The CDR3 DNA follows: TGTGCCAGCAGCTTAGTGGGAAGTAGACGGGAGCTGTTTTTT. It encodes CASSLVGSRRELFF. The genes are TRBV7-6 and TRBJ2-2; D remains unclear. The germline V gene has CDR1 SGHVS and CDR2 FNYEAQ. The length of the CDR3 is 14 residues. V lost 1 base and J lost 9, with 12 bases in between.

The J gene is TRBJ1-1, the V gene TRBV5-1, with D perhaps matching TRBD1 (5 bases). Trimming left V 4 bases short and J 7 bases short, with 20 bases between. The CDR3 covers 15 residues. Germline V gene lookup returns CDR1 SGHRS and CDR2 YFSETQ. The CDR3 nucleotides are TGCGCCAGCAGCCTCCCCGGACAACTCGGTGGTGAAGCTTTCTTT. This translates into CASSLPGQLGGEAFF.

The chain uses TRBV7-9 and TRBJ2-2; tentatively, D is TRBD1 or TRBD2 (5 bases each). Per germline, CDR1 SEHNR and CDR2 FQNEAQ (reference sequence). Trimming stripped 5 bases from V and 5 bases from J, with 15 bases between. The CDR3 spans 15 residues. The CDR3, as DNA: TGTGCCAGCAGCCACACCGGGGCTGTTACCGGGGAGCTGTTTTTT. This gives the protein CASSHTGAVTGELFF.

V is TRBV6-5 and J is TRBJ1-5; D is uncertain. Germline V gene data show CDR1 as MNHEY and CDR2 as SVGAGI. Trimming took off 6 bases at V and 1 base at J, with 7 bases between the two ends. This CDR3 contains 13 residues. This CDR3 is CASRGLSNQPQHF. Written as DNA, the CDR3 is TGTGCCAGCAGGGGTTTAAGCAATCAGCCCCAGCATTTT.

This chain links TRBV5-1 with TRBJ2-7; TRBD1 agrees at 10 bases. The CDR3 sequence is 15 residues long. V was pared by 0 bases and J by 6 bases, with 6 bases of the junction left unmatched. The V gene's germline CDR1 is SGHRS and CDR2 YFSETQ. The CDR3 DNA is TGCGCCAGCAGCTTGGCCGGGACAGGGGTTTTCGAGCAGTACTTC. Its translation: CASSLAGTGVFEQYF.

The rearrangement links TRBV29-1 to TRBJ2-7; D gene uncertain. The germline CDR1 and CDR2 sequences are SQVTM and ANQGSEA. V lost 6 bases and J 4 bases, leaving 19 bases between the germline ends. This CDR3 has 14 residues. DNA for the CDR3: TGCAGCGTAGTCGATGGGCAGACGCAATACGAGCAGTACTTC. Its protein is CSVVDGQTQYEQYF.

Details on this clone: Different DNA sequences within this sample yield the same CDR3. The rearrangement joins TRBV30 to TRBJ2-1; maybe TRBD2 (5 bases). This CDR3 contains 13 residues. V lost 2 bases and J 4 bases, leaving 9 bases between the germline ends. Germline V gene sequence: CDR1 GTSNPN, CDR2 SVGIG (reference sequence). This CDR3 is CAWSLDSYNEQFF. As DNA, the CDR3 is TGTGCCTGGAGTCTGGACTCATACAATGAGCAGTTCTTC. The full variable domain, rest sourced from reference TRBV30 and TRBJ2-1, is SQTIHQWPATLVQPVGSPLSLECTVEGTSNPNLYWYRQAAGRGLQLLFYSVGIGQISSEVPQNLSASRPQDRQFILSSKKLLLSDSGFYLCAWSLDSYNEQFFGPGTRLTVL.

The J gene is TRBJ1-2, the V gene TRBV28; a weak D match, TRBD1 (5 bases). The CDR3 is 15 amino acids. CDR1 is MDHEN and CDR2 is SYDVKM in the germline V gene. V lost 6 bases and J 0 bases, leaving 14 bases between the germline ends. CDR3 sequence (DNA): TGTGCCAGCAGGATGGGGGTGCTGGCTAACTATGGCTACACCTTC. Translating gives CASRMGVLANYGYTF.

V usage is TRBV10-3 and J usage is TRBJ1-2; tentatively, D is TRBD1 (6 bases). There are 12 residues in the CDR3. Between the trimmed V and J ends, which lost 3 bases and 8 bases, there was a span of 10 bases. CDR1 and CDR2 from the germline V gene are ENHRY and SYGVKD. The CDR3 reads CAISEHREGYTF. The CDR3 DNA reads as TGTGCCATCAGTGAACACAGGGAAGGCTACACCTTC.

This chain uses TRBV5-4 with TRBJ2-1; 9 bases fit TRBD2. Germline loops: CDR1 SGHNT, CDR2 YYREEE (reference sequence). CDR3 size: 15 residues. After removal of 7 bases from V and 9 bases from J, the junction contained 14 bases not matched to a gene. As DNA, the CDR3 is TGTGCCAGCTCAGGCGGGGGGGCGCCCTCCATTGAGCAGTTCTTC. Its translation is CASSGGGAPSIEQFF.

The gene calls are TRBV7-7 and TRBJ2-1; the D is unclear. Germline values: CDR1 SSHAT, CDR2 FNYEAQ (reference sequence). V was shortened by 5 bases and J by 10 bases, with 15 bases between the two germline ends. This CDR3 comprises 13 residues. The CDR3 sequence is CASSPDLQREQFF. The DNA of the CDR3 is TGTGCCAGCAGCCCGGACCTACAAAGAGAGCAGTTCTTC.

The chain recombines TRBV28 with TRBJ1-5; 9 nucleotides align to TRBD1. The ends lost 6 bases at V and 2 bases at J; junction bases unmatched: 5. The germline CDR1 and CDR2 sequences are MDHEN and SYDVKM. This CDR3 contains 15 residues. CDR3 sequence: CASRGQGIGNQPQHF. The DNA for the CDR3 is TGTGCCAGCAGGGGACAGGGAATTGGCAATCAGCCCCAGCATTTT.

The rearrangement links TRBV18 to TRBJ1-3, with a tentative D call TRBD1 (6 bases). The germline V gene has CDR1 KGHSH and CDR2 LQKENI. Trimming shortened V by 5 bases and J by 3 bases, and 14 bases separated the two germline ends. The CDR3 is 15 residues long. This CDR3 is CASSAWDKLGNTIYF. For the CDR3, the DNA is TGTGCCAGCTCAGCTTGGGACAAACTTGGAAACACCATATATTTT.

This clone was picked up one time. The chain recombines TRBV5-1 with TRBJ1-2; the match to TRBD1 covers 7 bases. The germline CDR1 and CDR2 sequences are SGHRS and YFSETQ. CDR3 length: 14 residues. Germline trimming cut 1 base from V and 5 bases from J; bases unmatched to any gene: 5. DNA for the CDR3: TGCGCCAGCAGCTTGACAGGGGTTCAATATGGCTACACCTTC. Encoded protein: CASSLTGVQYGYTF.

CDR3 amino acids: CASSPLSGSTHEQYF. Here the CDR3 DNA reads TGTGCCAGCTCACCACTTAGCGGGAGTACCCACGAGCAGTACTTC. V and J are TRBV18 and TRBJ2-7; TRBD2 matches 9 bases. Germline CDR1 and CDR2: KGHSH and LQKENI. The CDR3 loop spans 15 amino acids. V was clipped by 1 base and J by 5 bases; unmatched bases: 6.